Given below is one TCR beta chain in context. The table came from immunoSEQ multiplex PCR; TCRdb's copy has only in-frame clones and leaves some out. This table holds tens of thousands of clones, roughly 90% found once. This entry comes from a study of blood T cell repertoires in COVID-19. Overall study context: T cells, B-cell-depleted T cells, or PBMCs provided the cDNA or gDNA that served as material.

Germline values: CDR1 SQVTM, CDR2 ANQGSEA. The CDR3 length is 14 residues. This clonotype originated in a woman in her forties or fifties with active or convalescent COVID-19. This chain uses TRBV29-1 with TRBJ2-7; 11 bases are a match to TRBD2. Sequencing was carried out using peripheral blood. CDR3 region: CSAMRLAGTREQYF. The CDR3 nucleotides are TGCAGTGCGATGCGACTAGCGGGAACTCGGGAGCAGTACTTC.